The T cell receptor (beta chain) under discussion was sequenced for a study of OX40 agonist ivuxolimab in advanced cancers. CDR3 length: 15 amino acids. V was pared by 7 bases and J by 2 bases, with 15 bases between. Germline assignment: CDR1 LNHDA and CDR2 SQIVND (reference sequence). The protocol was immunoSEQ multiplex PCR, while the TCRdb copy is restricted to in-frame clones and leaves out a portion. The table lists 70,000 to 90,000 clones, around 91% of them singletons, with around 0.4% in the top ten. This chain joins TRBV19 and TRBJ1-3; possibly TRBD1 for D (5 bases). This TCR was sampled from an adult with an advanced solid tumor such as melanoma, head and neck, liver or kidney cancer. The sequenced sample was CD4+ or CD8+ T cells sorted from blood, obtained in a trial of the OX40 agonist ivuxolimab. CDR3 protein: CASTLAGTTGNTIYF. The CDR3, as DNA: TGTGCCAGTACGCTTGCCGGGACCACTGGAAACACCATATATTTT.